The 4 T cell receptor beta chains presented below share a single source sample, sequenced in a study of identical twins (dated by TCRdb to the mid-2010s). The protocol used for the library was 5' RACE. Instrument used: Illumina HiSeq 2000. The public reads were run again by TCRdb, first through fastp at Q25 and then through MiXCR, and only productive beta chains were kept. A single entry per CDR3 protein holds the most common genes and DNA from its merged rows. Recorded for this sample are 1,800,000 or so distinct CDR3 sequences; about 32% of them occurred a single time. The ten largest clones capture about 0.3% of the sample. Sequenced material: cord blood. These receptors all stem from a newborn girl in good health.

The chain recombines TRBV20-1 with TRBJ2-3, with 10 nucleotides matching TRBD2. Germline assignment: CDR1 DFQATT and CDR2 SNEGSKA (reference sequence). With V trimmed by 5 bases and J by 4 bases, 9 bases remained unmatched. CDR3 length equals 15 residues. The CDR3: CSAHASGSSPDTQYF. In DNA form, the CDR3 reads TGCAGTGCTCACGCTAGCGGGAGTTCCCCAGATACGCAGTATTTT.

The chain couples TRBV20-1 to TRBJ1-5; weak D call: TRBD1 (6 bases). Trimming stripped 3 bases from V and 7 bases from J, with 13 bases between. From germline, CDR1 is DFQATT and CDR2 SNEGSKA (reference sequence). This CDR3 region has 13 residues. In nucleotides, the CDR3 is TGCAGTGCTAGGCTTACAGGGAACCAGCCCCAGCATTTT. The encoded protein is CSARLTGNQPQHF.

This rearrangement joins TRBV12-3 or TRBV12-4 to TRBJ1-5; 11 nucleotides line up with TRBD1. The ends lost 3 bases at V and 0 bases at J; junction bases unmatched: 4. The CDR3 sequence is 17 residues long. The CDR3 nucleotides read TGTGCCAGCAGTTTTGGGACAGGGGGTTATAGCAATCAGCCCCAGCATTTT. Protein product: CASSFGTGGYSNQPQHF.

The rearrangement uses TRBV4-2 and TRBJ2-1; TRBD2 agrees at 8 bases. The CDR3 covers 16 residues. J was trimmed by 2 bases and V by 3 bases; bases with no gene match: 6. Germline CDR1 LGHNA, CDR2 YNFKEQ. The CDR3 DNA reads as TGTGCCAGCAGCCAGTATAGCGGGAATGCCTACAATGAGCAGTTCTTC. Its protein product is CASSQYSGNAYNEQFF.